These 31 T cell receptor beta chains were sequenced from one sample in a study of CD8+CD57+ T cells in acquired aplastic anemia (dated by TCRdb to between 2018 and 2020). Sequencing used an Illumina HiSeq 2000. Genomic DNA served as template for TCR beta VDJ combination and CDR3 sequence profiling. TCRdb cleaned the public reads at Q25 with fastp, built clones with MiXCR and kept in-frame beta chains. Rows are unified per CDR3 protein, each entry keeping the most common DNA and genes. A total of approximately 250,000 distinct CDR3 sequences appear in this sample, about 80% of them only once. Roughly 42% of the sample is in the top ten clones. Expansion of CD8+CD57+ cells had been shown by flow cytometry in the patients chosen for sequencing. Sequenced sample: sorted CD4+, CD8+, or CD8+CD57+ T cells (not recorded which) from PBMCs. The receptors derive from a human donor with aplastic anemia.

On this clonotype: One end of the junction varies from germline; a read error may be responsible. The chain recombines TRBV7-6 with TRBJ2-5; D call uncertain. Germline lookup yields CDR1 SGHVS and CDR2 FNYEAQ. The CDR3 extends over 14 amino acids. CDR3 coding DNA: TGTGCCAGCAGCTTGAGCAGCGATCAATCACCCCAGCACTTC. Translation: CASSLSSDQSPQHF.

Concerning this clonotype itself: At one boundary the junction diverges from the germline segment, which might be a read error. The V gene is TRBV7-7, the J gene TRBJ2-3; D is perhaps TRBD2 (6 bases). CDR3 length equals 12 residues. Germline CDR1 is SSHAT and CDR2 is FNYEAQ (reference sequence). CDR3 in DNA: TGTGCTAGCAGCCTAGCGTCCAATAATGAGTATTTT. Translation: CASSLASNNEYF.

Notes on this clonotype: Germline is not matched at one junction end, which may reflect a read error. The CDR3 DNA sequence: TGTGCCAGCGGAAGAGCCGGGGAGAAACAGTACCACGACTTC. This codes for CASGRAGEKQYHDF. This rearrangement joins TRBV9 to TRBJ2-5, with D maybe TRBD2 (5 bases). CDR1 is SGDLS and CDR2 is YYNGEE in the germline V gene. This CDR3 contains 14 residues.

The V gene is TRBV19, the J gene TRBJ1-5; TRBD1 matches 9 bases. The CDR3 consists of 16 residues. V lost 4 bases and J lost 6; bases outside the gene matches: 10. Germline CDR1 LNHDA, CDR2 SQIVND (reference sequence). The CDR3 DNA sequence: TGTGCCAGTAGTACGATGGGACAGGGTTATACTCAGCCCCAGCATTTT. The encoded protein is CASSTMGQGYTQPQHF.

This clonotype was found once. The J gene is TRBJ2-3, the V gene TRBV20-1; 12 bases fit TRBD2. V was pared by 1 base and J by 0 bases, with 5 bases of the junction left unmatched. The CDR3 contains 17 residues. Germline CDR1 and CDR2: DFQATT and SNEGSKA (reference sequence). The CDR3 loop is CSARAGLAGTSTDTQYF. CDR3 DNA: TGCAGTGCTAGAGCCGGACTAGCGGGGACTAGCACAGATACGCAGTATTTT.

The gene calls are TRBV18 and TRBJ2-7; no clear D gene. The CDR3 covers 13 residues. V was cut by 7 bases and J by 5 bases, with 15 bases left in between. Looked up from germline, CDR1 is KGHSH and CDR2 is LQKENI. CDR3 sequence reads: CASYEFVKDEQYF. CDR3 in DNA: TGTGCCAGCTATGAATTTGTGAAAGACGAGCAGTACTTC.

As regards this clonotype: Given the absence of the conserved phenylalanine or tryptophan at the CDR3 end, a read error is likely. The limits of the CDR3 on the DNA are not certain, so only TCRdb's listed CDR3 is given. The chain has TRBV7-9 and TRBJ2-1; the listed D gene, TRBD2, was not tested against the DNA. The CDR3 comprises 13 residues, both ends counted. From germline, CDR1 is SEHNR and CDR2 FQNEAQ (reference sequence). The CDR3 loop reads CASSFQRSGGHDV.

CDR3 sequence reads: CASRDREAGELFF. CDR3 sequence (DNA): TGTGCCAGCAGGGACAGGGAGGCCGGGGAGCTGTTTTTT. V usage is TRBV6-4 and J usage is TRBJ2-2; 8 bases are shared with TRBD1. Germline loops: CDR1 MRHNA, CDR2 SNTAGT. The CDR3 is 13 residues long. Germline trimming cut 6 bases from V and 6 bases from J; bases unmatched to any gene: 3.

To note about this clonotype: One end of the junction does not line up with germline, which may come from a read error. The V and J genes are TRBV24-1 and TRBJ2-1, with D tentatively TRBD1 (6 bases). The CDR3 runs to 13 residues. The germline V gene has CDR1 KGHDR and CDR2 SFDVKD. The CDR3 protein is CASSEGDIHEQFF. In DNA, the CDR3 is TGTGCCAGCAGTGAAGGGGACATCCATGAGCAGTTTTTC.

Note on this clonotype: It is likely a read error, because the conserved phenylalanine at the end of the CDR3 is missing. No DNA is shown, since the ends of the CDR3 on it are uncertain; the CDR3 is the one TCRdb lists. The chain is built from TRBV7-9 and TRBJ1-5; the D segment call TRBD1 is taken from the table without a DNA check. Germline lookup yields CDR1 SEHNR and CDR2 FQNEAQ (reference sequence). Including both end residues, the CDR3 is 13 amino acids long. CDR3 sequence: CASSFTPDGTHLS.

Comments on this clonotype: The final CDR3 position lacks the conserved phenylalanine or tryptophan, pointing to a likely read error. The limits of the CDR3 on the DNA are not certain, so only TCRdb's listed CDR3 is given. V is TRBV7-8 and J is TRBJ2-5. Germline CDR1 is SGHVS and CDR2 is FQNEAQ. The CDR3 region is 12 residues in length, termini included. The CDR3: CASSLVAETEYL.

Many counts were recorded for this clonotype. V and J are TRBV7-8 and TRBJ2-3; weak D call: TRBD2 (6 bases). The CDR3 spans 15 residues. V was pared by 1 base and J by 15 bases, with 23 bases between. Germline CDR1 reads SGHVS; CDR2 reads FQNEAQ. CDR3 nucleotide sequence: TGTGCCAGCAGCTTAGGGGGAGGTCCCGATACGCAGTATTATTTT. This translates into CASSLGGGPDTQYYF.

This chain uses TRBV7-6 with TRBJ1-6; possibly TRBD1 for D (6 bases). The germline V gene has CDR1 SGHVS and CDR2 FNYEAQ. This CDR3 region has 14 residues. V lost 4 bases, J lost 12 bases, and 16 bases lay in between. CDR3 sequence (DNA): TGTGCCAGCAGCTCAGCCCGGGGGACAAAACCCCTCCACTTT. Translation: CASSSARGTKPLHF.

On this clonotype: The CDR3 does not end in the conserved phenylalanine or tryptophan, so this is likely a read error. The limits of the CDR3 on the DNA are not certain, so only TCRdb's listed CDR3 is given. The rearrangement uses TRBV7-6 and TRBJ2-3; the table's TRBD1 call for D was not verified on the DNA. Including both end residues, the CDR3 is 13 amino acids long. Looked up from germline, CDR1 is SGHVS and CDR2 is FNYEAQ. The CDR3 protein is CASSSGRRQYNYL.

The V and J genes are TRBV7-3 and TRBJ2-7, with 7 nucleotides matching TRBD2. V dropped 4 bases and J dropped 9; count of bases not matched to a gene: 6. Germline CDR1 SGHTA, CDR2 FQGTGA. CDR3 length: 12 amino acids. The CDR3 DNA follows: TGTGCCAGCAGCTCAGGGACTAAGACGCAGTACTTC. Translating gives CASSSGTKTQYF.

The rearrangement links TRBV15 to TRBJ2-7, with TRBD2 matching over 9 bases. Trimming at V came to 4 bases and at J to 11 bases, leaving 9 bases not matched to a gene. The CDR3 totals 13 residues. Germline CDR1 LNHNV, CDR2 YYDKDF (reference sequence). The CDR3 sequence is CATSIAGDHDKYF. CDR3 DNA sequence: TGTGCCACCAGCATAGCGGGGGATCACGATAAGTACTTC.

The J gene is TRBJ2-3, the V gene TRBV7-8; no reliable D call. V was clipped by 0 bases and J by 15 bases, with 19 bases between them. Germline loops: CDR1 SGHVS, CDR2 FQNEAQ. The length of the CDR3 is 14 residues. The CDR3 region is CASSLAPSNEQHYF. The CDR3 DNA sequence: TGTGCCAGCAGCTTAGCCCCGAGTAACGAGCAGCACTATTTT.

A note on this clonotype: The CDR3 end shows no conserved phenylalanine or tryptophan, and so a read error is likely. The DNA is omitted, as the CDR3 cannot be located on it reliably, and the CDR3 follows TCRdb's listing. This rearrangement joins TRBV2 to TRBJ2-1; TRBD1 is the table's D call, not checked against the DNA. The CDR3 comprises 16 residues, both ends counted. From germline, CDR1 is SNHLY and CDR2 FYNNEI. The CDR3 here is CASGDGGTDTQYQQPG.

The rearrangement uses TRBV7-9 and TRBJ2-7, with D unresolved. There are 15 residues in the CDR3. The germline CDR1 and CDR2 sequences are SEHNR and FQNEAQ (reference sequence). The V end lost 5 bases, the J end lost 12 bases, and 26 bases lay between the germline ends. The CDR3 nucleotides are TGTGCCAGCAGCGCAGTAGCAGAGTCCCCCTACTTCGGGTACTTC. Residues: CASSAVAESPYFGYF. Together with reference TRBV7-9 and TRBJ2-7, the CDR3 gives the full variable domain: DTGVSQNPRHKITKRGQNVTFRCDPISEHNRLYWYRQTLGQGPEFLTYFQNEAQLEKSRLLSDRFSAERPKGSFSTLEIQRTEQGDSAMYLCASSAVAESPYFGYFGPGTRLTVT.

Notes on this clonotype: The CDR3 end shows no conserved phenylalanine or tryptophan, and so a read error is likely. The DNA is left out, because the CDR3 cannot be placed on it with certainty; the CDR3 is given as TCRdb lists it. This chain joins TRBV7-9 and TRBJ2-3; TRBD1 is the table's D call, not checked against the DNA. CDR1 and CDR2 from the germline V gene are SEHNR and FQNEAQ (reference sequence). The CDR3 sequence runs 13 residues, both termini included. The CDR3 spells CASSPGAGDAQCY.

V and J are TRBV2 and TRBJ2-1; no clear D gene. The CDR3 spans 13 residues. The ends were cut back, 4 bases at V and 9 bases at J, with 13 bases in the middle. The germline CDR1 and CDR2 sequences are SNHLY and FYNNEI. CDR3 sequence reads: CASSVTRILEQFF. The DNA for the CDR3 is TGTGCCAGCAGTGTTACGAGGATCCTTGAGCAGTTCTTC.

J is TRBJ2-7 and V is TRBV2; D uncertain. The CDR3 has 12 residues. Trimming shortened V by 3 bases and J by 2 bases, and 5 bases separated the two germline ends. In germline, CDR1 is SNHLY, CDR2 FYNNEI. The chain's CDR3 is CASSDGPYEQYF. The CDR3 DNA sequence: TGTGCCAGCAGTGACGGCCCCTACGAGCAGTACTTC.

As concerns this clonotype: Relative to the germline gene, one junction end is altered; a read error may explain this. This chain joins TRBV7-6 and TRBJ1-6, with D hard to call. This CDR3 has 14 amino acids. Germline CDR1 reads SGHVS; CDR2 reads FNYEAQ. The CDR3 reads CASSLSSYSSALPF. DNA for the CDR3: TGTGCCAGCAGCTTGAGTTCGTATAGTTCTGCCCTCCCCTTT.

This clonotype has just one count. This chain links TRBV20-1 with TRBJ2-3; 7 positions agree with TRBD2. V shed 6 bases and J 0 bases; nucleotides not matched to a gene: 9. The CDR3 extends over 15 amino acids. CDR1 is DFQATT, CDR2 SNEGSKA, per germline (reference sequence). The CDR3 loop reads CSATSRHSSTDTQYF. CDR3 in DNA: TGCAGTGCGACTAGCCGCCACTCTAGCACAGATACGCAGTATTTT.

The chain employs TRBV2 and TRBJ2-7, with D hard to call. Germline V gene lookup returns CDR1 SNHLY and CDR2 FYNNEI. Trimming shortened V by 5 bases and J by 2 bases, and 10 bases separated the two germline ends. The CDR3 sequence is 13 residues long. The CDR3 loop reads CASSPNLPYEQYF. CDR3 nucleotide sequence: TGTGCCAGCAGTCCGAACTTACCCTACGAGCAGTACTTC.

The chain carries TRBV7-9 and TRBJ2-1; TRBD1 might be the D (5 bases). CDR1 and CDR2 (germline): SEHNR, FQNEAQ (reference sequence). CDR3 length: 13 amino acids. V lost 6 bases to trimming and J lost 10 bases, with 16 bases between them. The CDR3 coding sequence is TGTGCCAGCAGTGATGGGGCAATCCTAGAGCAGTTCTTC. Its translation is CASSDGAILEQFF.

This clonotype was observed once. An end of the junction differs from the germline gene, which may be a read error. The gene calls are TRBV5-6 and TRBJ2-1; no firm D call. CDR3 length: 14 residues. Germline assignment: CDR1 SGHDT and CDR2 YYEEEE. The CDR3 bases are TGTGCCAGCAGCCTTACGGACGCTTACAATGAGCGGTTCTTC. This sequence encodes CASSLTDAYNERFF. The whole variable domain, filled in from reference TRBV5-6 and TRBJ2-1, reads DAGVTQSPTHLIKTRGQQVTLRCSPKSGHDTVSWYQQALGQGPQFIFQYYEEEERQRGNFPDRFSGHQFPNYSSELNVNALLLGDSALYLCASSLTDAYNERFFGPGTRLTVL.

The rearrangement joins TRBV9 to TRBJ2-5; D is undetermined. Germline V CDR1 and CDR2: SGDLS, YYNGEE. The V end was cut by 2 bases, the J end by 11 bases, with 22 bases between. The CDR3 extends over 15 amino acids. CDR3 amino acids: CASSVDRASYNTQYF. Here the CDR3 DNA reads TGTGCCAGCAGCGTCGACCGCGCCTCCTATAATACACAGTACTTC.

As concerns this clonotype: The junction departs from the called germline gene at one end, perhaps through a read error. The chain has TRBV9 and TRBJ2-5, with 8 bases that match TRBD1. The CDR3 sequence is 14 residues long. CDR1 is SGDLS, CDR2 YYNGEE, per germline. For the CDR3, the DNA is TGTGCCACCAGCGGAGCCTCGGACAGGGCATACCGCTACTTC. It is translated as CATSGASDRAYRYF.

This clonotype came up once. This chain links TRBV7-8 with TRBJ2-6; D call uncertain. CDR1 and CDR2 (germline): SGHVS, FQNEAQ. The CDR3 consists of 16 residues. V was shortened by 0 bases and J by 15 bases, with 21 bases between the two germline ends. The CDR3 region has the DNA TGTGCCAGCAGCTTAGCGGGTAGCTCCGATGCCCACGACCTGACTTTC. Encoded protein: CASSLAGSSDAHDLTF.

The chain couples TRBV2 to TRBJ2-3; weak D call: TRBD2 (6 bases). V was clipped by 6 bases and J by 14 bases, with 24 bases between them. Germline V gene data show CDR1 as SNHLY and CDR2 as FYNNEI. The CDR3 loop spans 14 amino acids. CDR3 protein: CASSDAGIHEQLYF. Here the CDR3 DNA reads TGTGCCAGCAGCGATGCGGGGATCCACGAGCAGTTGTATTTT.